This T cell receptor (beta chain) was documented in a study of cytomegalovirus exposure and HLA in healthy donors. Regarding the study as a whole: Later examination showed HLA-associated TCR beta chains had greater clonal expansion than equally common others. In a later analysis, HLA-C alleles had the fewest associated TCRs, DRB1 alleles the most.

This CDR3 region has 16 residues. Germline V gives CDR1 MDHEN, CDR2 SYDVKM. The ends lost 6 bases at V and 6 bases at J; junction bases unmatched: 13. PCR was performed using 60 Vbeta and 13 Jbeta primers. As processed by the authors: It was a later analysis that counted roughly 80 million unique TCR beta chains, of which 9.5 million to 14 million were shared. Sequencing used immunoSEQ multiplex PCR; TCRdb keeps in-frame clones, though not all of them. Clone size and V and J calls were adopted from that table, with D and trimming inferred from the DNA. The top ten hold 2% to 2.5% of the sample, which has over 120,000 clones, approximately 80% seen once. Concerning this clone: What it binds is not known.

This chain connects TRBV28 to TRBJ1-5; 8 positions agree with TRBD1. The source of this sequence is a man aged 50-60 years in good health and CMV-seronegative. The source material was PBMCs. The CDR3: CASSRENGQGSQPQHF. The CDR3 DNA sequence: TGTGCCAGCAGCCGGGAAAACGGACAGGGAAGTCAGCCCCAGCATTTT. Full variable domain (remainder filled in from reference TRBV28 and TRBJ1-5): DVKVTQSSRYLVKRTGEKVFLECVQDMDHENMFWYRQDPGLGLRLIYFSYDVKMKEKGDIPEGYSVSREKKERFSLILESASTNQTSMYLCASSRENGQGSQPQHFGDGTRLSIL.